This T cell receptor beta chain was found in a study of cytomegalovirus exposure and HLA in healthy donors (TCRdb year 2017). For the wider study: An earlier analysis of approximately 640 of the donors reported 276 Gb of sequence data and around 110 million unique TCR beta sequences from some 180 million T cells. About 300 gigabases of sequencing data and 91 million or so unique TCR sequences made up an early release that covered 500 to 700 HLA-typed donors. Of the roughly 400 genotyped donors, 65% to 90% fell in the genetic ancestry cluster associated with self-reported Caucasian donors. The study was designed to test whether signatures of past pathogen exposure could be identified by cataloging public T cell receptors. The T cell repertoires of several hundred subjects were profiled by immunosequencing and related to cytomegalovirus serostatus. Along with the roughly 700-subject first cohort, a separate validation cohort of over 90 different subjects was used. High-throughput TCR immunosequencing, statistical association of individual TCRs with disease status, and machine learning were combined to predict cytomegalovirus infection status. A later analysis re-analyzed previously published TCR beta repertoires from 600 to 850 donors and added high-resolution HLA genotyping to study TCR occurrence patterns. The later analysis used no new phenotypic data to find candidate immune exposures, relying instead on TCR beta sequences and their occurrence across donors. To decide whether each TCR beta V gene segment behaved as functional or pseudogenic, an earlier analysis of over 500 of the donors relied on high-throughput TCR beta sequencing. Donor age, sex, ethnicity and CMV serostatus were compiled alongside the repertoire data. Genome-wide SNP genotypes for about 65% of the 666 donors were used in a later genetic analysis, which treated that subset as a discovery cohort. All discovery cohort repertoires had been generated on a single sequencing platform. HLA typing included class I and class II loci at four-digit resolution. The number of typed donors differed by locus: about 620-640 for A, B, C, DRB1 and DQB1; 500 to 550 for DQA1; 606 for DPA1; and some 450 for DPB1. Five DR-DQ haplotypes were handled as single units for association and clustering, since linkage in the cohort was strong. Among some 410 genotyped donors of the cohort, an average of around 240,000 unique TCR beta nucleotide sequences were sequenced per donor, roughly 20% of them non-productive.

The paper's findings and limits, for the study overall: It was suggested by the authors that the approach could potentially be generalized to other disease states and immunological phenotypes. A cluster of highly shared sequence variants was judged likely to represent a technical artifact of the sequencing pipeline. Immune exposure information for the cohort was limited to CMV serostatus. In an earlier analysis of 587 of the donors, most TCR beta V segments were observed in productive rearrangements about 87% or about 30% of the time, broadly matching IMGT annotations. A further reported finding was that TCR beta sequences accurately predicted the HLA-A and HLA-B alleles for most subjects in the first cohort. In a later analysis, the rate of TCR association differed among HLA loci, with DRB1 alleles having the most associated TCRs and HLA-C alleles having the fewest. In both the original and validation cohorts, the classifier was reported to diagnose cytomegalovirus status with high specificity and sensitivity. V-gene and J-gene trimming of TCR beta chains was associated with a missense DCLRE1C variant in a later genetic analysis, and the association was replicated in an independent cohort. Assigning TCR associations to individual alleles was difficult when HLA alleles, especially DR and DQ, strongly co-occurred. While some public TCRs were present in many individuals, most TCR sequences turned up only very rarely across donors. A later genetic analysis reported fewer N-insertions in productive TCRs among donors in an Asian-associated ancestry cluster than the roughly 670-donor mean. In a later analysis, most CMV-associated TCR beta chains were found to appear HLA-restricted, with HLA associations seemingly driven largely by CMV exposure. Because HLA typing was missing for some donors at each locus, association tests included only the typed subset. Only TCR beta chains were sequenced in this cohort, and the absence of alpha or paired-chain data limited detectable features. The study gave a list of roughly 150 TCR beta chains associated with cytomegalovirus. In a later analysis, HLA-associated TCR beta chains were found to be more clonally expanded and to have lower generation probabilities than equally common non-associated chains. A few of the identified cytomegalovirus-associated TCR beta chains were confirmed in vitro to be specific for cytomegalovirus antigens. Specific HLA alleles were associated with over 15,000 TCR beta sequences at a false discovery rate of 0.05 in a later analysis. Presence/absence analyses assumed roughly uniform sequencing depth across donors, an assumption that may not hold. Some IMGT-functional V segments, including TRBV6-2 and TRBV6-3, could not be told apart with the 87-base-pair reads, so those segments were excluded. Several of the top co-occurrence clusters appeared to be linked to parvovirus B19, influenza, CMV and Epstein-Barr virus, according to a later analysis. Linkage disequilibrium might explain the correlated functional status among segregating V segments, but an unknown experimental factor could not be excluded. Because counts were too low, about 18 rarely observed V segments, including chromosome 9 orphons, were excluded from the earlier analysis of several hundred of the donors.

Library method: the immunoSEQ multiplex PCR assay. For the multiplex PCR, a mixture combining 60 forward primers for TCR Vbeta segments and 13 reverse primers for TCR Jbeta segments was used. A multiplex PCR assay on genomic DNA amplified the CDR3 region of rearranged TCR beta genes. On the Illumina HiSeq System, the amplified TCR beta libraries were sequenced as 87-base-pair reads. For the original study's pipeline: Across the roughly 640 repertoires, a later analysis counted 78 million or so unique TCR beta chains, roughly 11 million of which were shared by at least two donors. A nearest-neighbor algorithm error-corrected the raw reads and collapsed the reads into unique sequences, merging closely related sequences to remove PCR and sequencing errors. Alignment of CDR3 sequences to IMGT reference sequences was used to assign V, D and J gene segments. For a sequence to be retained, at least a six-nucleotide match to both a V gene segment and a J gene segment was required. Rearrangements were called productive when the CDR3 lacked stop codons and stayed in frame with V and J; all others were non-productive. Following IMGT convention, CDR3 was defined as the stretch from the second conserved V-encoded cysteine up to the conserved J-encoded phenylalanine. In an earlier analysis of roughly 580 of the donors, sequences lacking an unambiguous match to a single V gene segment were excluded. An earlier analysis of 587 of the donors called V segments functional above 56.7% productive rearrangements and segregating when the between-donor standard deviation exceeded 5%. A statistical classification framework was built to diagnose cytomegalovirus status from the catalog of TCR beta chain sequences. In a later analysis, TCR nucleotide sequences were compared against IMGT/GENE-DB human TR gene sequences so that V and J genes could be assigned. The TCRdist pipeline was used in a later analysis to assign CDR3 sequences and most-parsimonious VDJ recombination scenarios. In a later analysis, each TCR beta chain was defined by its CDR3 amino acid sequence together with its V-gene family, and reads lacking a unique V-gene family were excluded. To address suspected cross-contamination and a sequencing artifact, a later analysis removed around 600 highly shared, low-generation-probability nucleotide sequences. For each public chain, a later analysis derived a clonal expansion index from normalized ranks of inferred template counts within each repertoire. In a later analysis, generation probabilities were computed using a VDJ recombination model fitted to out-of-frame rearrangements, and the results were checked against IGoR. In a later analysis, TCR-TCR, TCR-HLA and TCR-CMV co-occurrence was scored with hypergeometric tests, and a repertoire-size bias correction was applied to TCR pairs. In a later analysis, false discovery rates were estimated by permuting HLA or CMV assignments 20 times. A later analysis grouped co-occurring TCRs with DBSCAN, adding TCRdist sequence similarity when clustering within HLA-allele-positive subsets. Repertoires with fewer than 30,000 or more than 120,000 public chains, plus five repertoires with anomalous nucleotide sharing, were excluded from co-occurrence clustering. TCRdb retrieved this table from immuneACCESS and kept in-frame rearrangements only. Not all clones are present; in checked studies, unresolved V genes account for under half, and no reason is known for the remainder. From that table come the V and J calls and clone size; the DNA was used to work out D and trimming. The sample's records list roughly 220,000 clones. About 1% of the sample is held by the ten biggest clonotypes.

The V end loses 4 bases and the J end loses 8 bases, and a stretch of 15 bases separates them. CDR1 and CDR2, per the germline V gene, are SGHRS and YFSETQ. Measured from the cysteine to the phenylalanine, the CDR3 is 14 residues long. Just CDR3 DNA is preserved here, 42 bases in frame from base 1. In the case of this clone: Its antigen remains undetermined.

In total, around 600 healthy bone marrow donors made up the cohort. At the time of sampling, every cohort member was nominally healthy, though immune exposures that went unrecorded were likely present. The donor was CMV seropositive and was included in the group of 289 seropositive cohort members. A peripheral blood sample was provided by each donor, and peripheral blood mononuclear cells were used for TCR beta sequencing. The Qiagen DNeasy Blood Extraction Kit was used to extract genomic DNA from the blood cell samples. Sequencing was carried out using PBMCs. The chain uses TRBV5-1 and TRBJ1-4; TRBD1 is possibly the D segment (6 matching bases). The clonotype originates from a girl aged 2-10 years in good health and CMV-seropositive. CDR3 sequence: CASSGQGMGEKLFF. The bases are TGCGCCAGCAGCGGGCAGGGGATGGGCGAAAAACTGTTTTTT.